Presented here are 26 T cell receptor beta chains from one specimen sequenced in a study of cytomegalovirus exposure and HLA in healthy donors. A multiplex PCR was run with 60 Vbeta primers and 13 Jbeta primers. Repertoires were generated with immunoSEQ multiplex PCR, while TCRdb's copy carries only in-frame clones and drops some. The table lists nearly 95,000 clones, 60% to 80% of them singletons, with approximately 6% in the top ten. Sequencing input: PBMCs. The receptors stem from a woman aged 25 to 45 in good health and CMV-seronegative.

The count of this clone is one. The rearrangement links TRBV13 to TRBJ1-4; D possibly corresponds to TRBD1 (6 bases). V lost 3 bases and J lost 8, with 13 bases in between. The CDR3 spans 14 residues. From germline, CDR1 is PRHDT and CDR2 FYEKMQ (reference sequence). The CDR3 sequence is CASSLGRGSEKLFF. CDR3 in DNA: TGTGCCAGCAGCTTGGGGAGGGGGTCGGAAAAACTGTTTTTT.

The CDR3 loop reads CASSLPVNTEAFF. For the CDR3, the DNA is TGTGCCAGCAGCCTCCCCGTGAACACTGAAGCTTTCTTT. The chain couples TRBV28 to TRBJ1-1; D unresolved. The germline V gene encodes CDR1 MDHEN and CDR2 SYDVKM. V was clipped by 6 bases and J by 0 bases, with 8 bases between them. CDR3 length: 13 amino acids.

V gene TRBV5-1 combines with J gene TRBJ2-2; D is unclear. The V end was cut by 0 bases, the J end by 3 bases, with 12 bases between. Germline V gene data show CDR1 as SGHRS and CDR2 as YFSETQ. The CDR3 contains 16 residues. CDR3 region: CASSLDPQRDTGELFF. In DNA, the CDR3 is TGCGCCAGCAGCTTGGACCCTCAACGGGACACCGGGGAGCTGTTTTTT.

The chain is built from TRBV4-2 and TRBJ1-3; D possibly corresponds to TRBD1 (5 bases). Germline V CDR1 and CDR2: LGHNA, YNFKEQ. CDR3 size: 18 residues. Trimming shortened V by 0 bases and J by 7 bases, and 22 bases separated the two germline ends. The CDR3 nucleotides read TGTGCCAGCAGCCAAGAACCGGACACCCAAGAAGCAGGGAACACCATATATTTT. Translation: CASSQEPDTQEAGNTIYF.

This clone turned up a few times. J is TRBJ1-1 and V is TRBV19, with D perhaps matching TRBD1 (6 bases). Trimming took off 6 bases at V and 7 bases at J, with 9 bases between the two ends. This CDR3 contains 11 residues. Per germline, CDR1 LNHDA and CDR2 SQIVND (reference sequence). CDR3 amino acids: CASRRTVEAFF. Here the CDR3 DNA reads TGTGCCAGTAGAAGGACAGTTGAAGCTTTCTTT.

The chain couples TRBV11-2 to TRBJ2-5; 8 bases map to TRBD2. The CDR3 loop spans 15 amino acids. From germline, CDR1 is SGHAT and CDR2 FQNNGV. With V trimmed by 0 bases and J by 4 bases, 4 bases remained unmatched. The DNA for the CDR3 is TGTGCCAGCAGCTTAGATACGGGAGGGGGAGAGACCCAGTACTTC. It translates to CASSLDTGGGETQYF.

This chain links TRBV7-8 with TRBJ1-1; D gene unclear. V was shortened by 2 bases and J by 3 bases, with 7 bases between the two germline ends. The CDR3 has 13 residues. CDR1 and CDR2 from the germline V gene are SGHVS and FQNEAQ. CDR3 amino acids: CASSLWGDTEAFF. Here the CDR3 DNA reads TGTGCCAGCAGCTTATGGGGAGACACTGAAGCTTTCTTT.

The rearrangement joins TRBV10-3 to TRBJ2-2; possible D gene TRBD1, 6 bases. V shed 2 bases and J shed 8 bases, with 12 bases lying between them. The germline CDR1 and CDR2 sequences are ENHRY and SYGVKD. This CDR3 has 14 residues. The CDR3 DNA follows: TGTGCCATCAGTGAGGGACAGCCAGCAGGGGAGCTGTTTTTT. It encodes CAISEGQPAGELFF.

This clone occurred once. The J gene is TRBJ2-5, the V gene TRBV4-1; perhaps TRBD2 as D (5 bases). The V end lost 0 bases, the J end lost 5 bases, and 16 bases lay between the germline ends. There are 16 residues in the CDR3. Germline assignment: CDR1 MGHRA and CDR2 YSYEKL. CDR3 protein: CASSQEGRVDMETQYF. The CDR3 coding sequence is TGCGCCAGCAGCCAAGAAGGGCGGGTGGATATGGAGACCCAGTACTTC.

The rearrangement links TRBV6-5 to TRBJ2-7; 12 bases align to TRBD1. The CDR3 covers 15 residues. The V gene end was trimmed by 0 bases and the J gene end by 5 bases; junction bases not matched to a gene: 2. Germline CDR1 and CDR2: MNHEY and SVGAGI. CDR3 sequence reads: CASSYSGQGADEQYF. The CDR3 DNA reads TGTGCCAGCAGTTACTCGGGACAGGGGGCCGACGAGCAGTACTTC.

The chain carries TRBV5-5 and TRBJ1-2; 8 bases match TRBD1. J gave up 5 bases and V 3 bases, and 9 bases lay outside the gene matches. This CDR3 spans 15 amino acids. The germline CDR1 and CDR2 sequences are SGHKS and YYEKEE (reference sequence). CDR3 region: CASSSSPGQAYGYTF. Written as DNA, the CDR3 is TGTGCCAGCAGCTCATCCCCGGGACAGGCTTATGGCTACACCTTC.

The chain links TRBV5-5 to TRBJ2-7; 9 nucleotides align to TRBD2. CDR1 SGHKS and CDR2 YYEKEE come from the germline V gene (reference sequence). CDR3 size: 16 residues. J gave up 7 bases and V 4 bases, and 15 bases lay outside the gene matches. CDR3 residues: CASSPFSGGLAGEQYF. Here the CDR3 DNA reads TGTGCCAGCAGCCCCTTTAGCGGGGGCCTAGCGGGGGAGCAGTACTTC. Supplemented by reference TRBV5-5 and TRBJ2-7, the full variable domain reads DAGVTQSPTHLIKTRGQQVTLRCSPISGHKSVSWYQQVLGQGPQFIFQYYEKEERGRGNFPDRFSARQFPNYSSELNVNALLLGDSALYLCASSPFSGGLAGEQYFGPGTRLTVT.

CDR3 in DNA: TGTGCCTGTAAACCGGGATCATCCTACGAGCAGTACTTC. It encodes CACKPGSSYEQYF. The genes are TRBV30 and TRBJ2-7; tentative D call: TRBD2 (5 bases). CDR1 and CDR2 (germline): GTSNPN, SVGIG (reference sequence). The CDR3 is made up of 13 amino acids. V was shortened by 6 bases and J by 1 base, with 13 bases between the two germline ends. The complete variable domain, with remaining parts taken from reference TRBV30 and TRBJ2-7, reads SQTIHQWPATLVQPVGSPLSLECTVEGTSNPNLYWYRQAAGRGLQLLFYSVGIGQISSEVPQNLSASRPQDRQFILSSKKLLLSDSGFYLCACKPGSSYEQYFGPGTRLTVT.

A few counts support this clone. The CDR3 does not close with the conserved phenylalanine or tryptophan, likely indicating a read error. The DNA is omitted, as the CDR3 cannot be located on it reliably, and the CDR3 follows TCRdb's listing. J is TRBJ2-7 and V is TRBV4-3; TRBD2 reflects the table's D call only, with no check against the DNA. CDR1 is LGHNA and CDR2 is YSLEER in the germline V gene. The CDR3 is 11 residues long, counting both termini. The CDR3 reads CASSQGWGGSL.

The rearrangement uses TRBV6-5 and TRBJ2-7; D is undetermined. This CDR3 is built from 14 residues. Germline values: CDR1 MNHEY, CDR2 SVGAGI. The V end lost 10 bases, the J end lost 0 bases, and 16 bases lay between the germline ends. CDR3 sequence reads: CAIRRSRDSYEQYF. The DNA of the CDR3 is TGTGCCATACGGCGGTCCAGAGACTCCTACGAGCAGTACTTC.

In the case of this clone: A read error may account for a junction end that differs from germline. V is TRBV7-9 and J is TRBJ1-5, with D perhaps TRBD1 (5 bases). This CDR3 is built from 12 residues. The germline CDR1 and CDR2 sequences are SEHNR and FQNEAQ (reference sequence). Written as DNA, the CDR3 is TGTTCCAGCAGCGAGACAGATCAGCCCCAGCATTTT. It translates to CSSSETDQPQHF.

The J gene is TRBJ2-1, the V gene TRBV11-3, with 8 bases that match TRBD2. V was pared by 5 bases and J by 5 bases, with 14 bases of the junction left unmatched. The CDR3 has 17 residues. CDR1 SGHNT and CDR2 YENEEA come from the germline V gene. This CDR3 reads CASSLQWGTSGNNEQFF. As DNA, the CDR3 is TGTGCCAGCAGCCTTCAATGGGGTACTAGCGGAAACAATGAGCAGTTCTTC.

The chain is built from TRBV4-1 and TRBJ1-1; D is unclear. The germline gives CDR1 MGHRA, CDR2 YSYEKL. Trimming shortened V by 0 bases and J by 1 base, and 9 bases separated the two germline ends. The length of the CDR3 is 15 residues. The chain's CDR3 is CASSQDRGKNTEAFF. CDR3 coding DNA: TGCGCCAGCAGCCAAGATAGAGGGAAGAACACTGAAGCTTTCTTT.

The gene calls are TRBV4-2 and TRBJ2-3; 8 nucleotides line up with TRBD2. Germline lookup yields CDR1 LGHNA and CDR2 YNFKEQ. This CDR3 has 17 amino acids. V lost 0 bases, J lost 4 bases, and 9 bases stayed unmatched. CDR3 coding DNA: TGTGCCAGCAGCCAAGAAAGAGGAGCGGGGGATCCAGATACGCAGTATTTT. Translated, it gives CASSQERGAGDPDTQYF.

The chain has TRBV28 and TRBJ2-1; maybe TRBD1 (6 bases). The CDR3 consists of 15 residues. Germline V lookup: CDR1 MDHEN, CDR2 SYDVKM. The V end was cut by 2 bases, the J end by 6 bases, with 14 bases between. The CDR3 is CASSLRQVPGNEQFF. In DNA form, the CDR3 reads TGTGCCAGCAGTTTACGACAGGTCCCCGGCAATGAGCAGTTCTTC.

The rearrangement joins TRBV6-1 to TRBJ2-7; 11 nucleotides match TRBD1. Germline assignment: CDR1 MNHNS and CDR2 SASEGT. The length of the CDR3 is 14 residues. Trimming at V came to 6 bases and at J to 4 bases, leaving 5 bases not matched to a gene. The chain's CDR3 is CASSKGTGGYEQYF. DNA of the CDR3: TGTGCCAGCAGCAAAGGGACAGGGGGGTACGAGCAGTACTTC.

V and J are TRBV9 and TRBJ2-7; TRBD1 matches at 9 bases. The V and J ends lost 0 bases and 5 bases, in that order; junction bases with no gene match: 6. The length of the CDR3 is 15 residues. In germline, CDR1 is SGDLS, CDR2 YYNGEE. The CDR3 reads CASSVGGTGSHEQYF. The CDR3 bases are TGTGCCAGCAGCGTAGGAGGGACAGGGAGCCACGAGCAGTACTTC.

This chain uses TRBV5-1 with TRBJ1-1; TRBD1 agrees at 7 bases. Per germline, CDR1 SGHRS and CDR2 YFSETQ. The CDR3 extends over 15 amino acids. With V trimmed by 0 bases and J by 1 base, 3 bases remained unmatched. The CDR3 is CASSLVTGANTEAFF. Here the CDR3 DNA reads TGCGCCAGCAGCTTGGTTACAGGGGCGAACACTGAAGCTTTCTTT.

The V and J genes are TRBV6-5 and TRBJ2-5, with 7 bases lining up with TRBD2. V lost 0 bases to trimming and J lost 1 base; unmatched junction nucleotides: 5. Germline V lookup: CDR1 MNHEY, CDR2 SVGAGI. This CDR3 region has 16 residues. The CDR3 region is CASSYSELAVQETQYF. The CDR3 coding sequence is TGTGCCAGCAGTTACTCGGAGCTAGCGGTCCAAGAGACCCAGTACTTC.

The CDR3 is CASSDDGGYGYTF. CDR3 sequence (DNA): TGTGCCAGCAGTGACGACGGAGGGTATGGCTACACCTTC. This chain uses TRBV25-1 with TRBJ1-2; D remains ambiguous. The V end lost 3 bases, the J end lost 5 bases, and 10 bases lay between the germline ends. Germline CDR1 is MGHDK and CDR2 is SYGVNS. This CDR3 spans 13 amino acids.

The chain joins TRBV30 to TRBJ1-5; no reliable D call. The CDR3 has 13 residues. V gave up 0 bases and J gave up 5 bases, with 8 bases separating them. The germline V gene has CDR1 GTSNPN and CDR2 SVGIG (reference sequence). The CDR3: CAWSVRGDQPQHF. The CDR3 DNA sequence: TGTGCCTGGAGTGTACGGGGAGATCAGCCCCAGCATTTT.